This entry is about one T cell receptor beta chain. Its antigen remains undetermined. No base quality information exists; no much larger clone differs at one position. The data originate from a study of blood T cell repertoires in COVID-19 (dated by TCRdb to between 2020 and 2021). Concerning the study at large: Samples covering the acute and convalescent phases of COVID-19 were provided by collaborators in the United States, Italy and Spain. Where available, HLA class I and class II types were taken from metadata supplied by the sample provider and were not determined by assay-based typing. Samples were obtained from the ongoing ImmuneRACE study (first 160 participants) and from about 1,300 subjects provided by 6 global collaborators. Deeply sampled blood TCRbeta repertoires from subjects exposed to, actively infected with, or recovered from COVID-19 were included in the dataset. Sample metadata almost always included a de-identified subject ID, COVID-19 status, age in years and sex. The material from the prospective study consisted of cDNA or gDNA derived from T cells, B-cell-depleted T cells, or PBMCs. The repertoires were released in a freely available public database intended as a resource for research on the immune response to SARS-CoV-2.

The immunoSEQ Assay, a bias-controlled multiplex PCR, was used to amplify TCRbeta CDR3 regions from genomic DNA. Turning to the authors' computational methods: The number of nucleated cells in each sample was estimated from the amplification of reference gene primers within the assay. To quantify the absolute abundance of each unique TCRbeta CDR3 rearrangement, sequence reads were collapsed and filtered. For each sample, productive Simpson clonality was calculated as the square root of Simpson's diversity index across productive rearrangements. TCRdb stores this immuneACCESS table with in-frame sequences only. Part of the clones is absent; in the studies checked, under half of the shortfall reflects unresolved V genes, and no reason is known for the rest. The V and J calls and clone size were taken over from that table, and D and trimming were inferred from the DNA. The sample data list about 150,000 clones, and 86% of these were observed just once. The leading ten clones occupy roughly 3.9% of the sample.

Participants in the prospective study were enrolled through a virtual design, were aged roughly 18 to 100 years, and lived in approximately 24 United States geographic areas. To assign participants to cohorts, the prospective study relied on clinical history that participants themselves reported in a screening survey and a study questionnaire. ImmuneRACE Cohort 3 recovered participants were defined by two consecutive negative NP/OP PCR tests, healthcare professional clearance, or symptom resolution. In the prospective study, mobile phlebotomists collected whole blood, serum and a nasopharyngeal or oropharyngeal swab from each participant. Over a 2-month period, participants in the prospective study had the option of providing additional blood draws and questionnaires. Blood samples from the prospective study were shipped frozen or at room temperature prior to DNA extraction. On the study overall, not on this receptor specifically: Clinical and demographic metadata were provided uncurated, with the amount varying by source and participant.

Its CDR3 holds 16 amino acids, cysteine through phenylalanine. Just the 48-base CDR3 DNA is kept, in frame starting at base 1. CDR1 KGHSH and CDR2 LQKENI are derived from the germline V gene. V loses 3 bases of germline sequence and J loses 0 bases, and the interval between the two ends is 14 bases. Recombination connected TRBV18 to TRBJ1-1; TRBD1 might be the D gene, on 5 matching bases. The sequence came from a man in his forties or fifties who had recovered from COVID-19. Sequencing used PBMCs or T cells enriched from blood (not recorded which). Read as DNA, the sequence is TGTGCCAGCTCACCCCTCGAAGGGGTTGTGAACACTGAAGCTTTCTTT. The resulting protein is CASSPLEGVVNTEAFF.